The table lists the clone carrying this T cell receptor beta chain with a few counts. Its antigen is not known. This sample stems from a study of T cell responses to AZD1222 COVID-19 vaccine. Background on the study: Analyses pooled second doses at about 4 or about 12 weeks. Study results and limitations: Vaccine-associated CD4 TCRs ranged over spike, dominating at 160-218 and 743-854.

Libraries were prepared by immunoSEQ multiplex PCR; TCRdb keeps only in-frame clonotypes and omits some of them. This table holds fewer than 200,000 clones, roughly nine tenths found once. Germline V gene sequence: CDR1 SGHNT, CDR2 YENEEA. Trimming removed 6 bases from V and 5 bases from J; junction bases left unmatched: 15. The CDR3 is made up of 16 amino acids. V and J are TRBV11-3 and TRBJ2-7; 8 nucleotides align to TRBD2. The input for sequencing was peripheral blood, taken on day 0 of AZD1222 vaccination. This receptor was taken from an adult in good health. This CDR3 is CASSQGLGRADNEQYF. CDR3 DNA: TGTGCCAGCAGTCAAGGCCTCGGGAGGGCCGATAACGAGCAGTACTTC.